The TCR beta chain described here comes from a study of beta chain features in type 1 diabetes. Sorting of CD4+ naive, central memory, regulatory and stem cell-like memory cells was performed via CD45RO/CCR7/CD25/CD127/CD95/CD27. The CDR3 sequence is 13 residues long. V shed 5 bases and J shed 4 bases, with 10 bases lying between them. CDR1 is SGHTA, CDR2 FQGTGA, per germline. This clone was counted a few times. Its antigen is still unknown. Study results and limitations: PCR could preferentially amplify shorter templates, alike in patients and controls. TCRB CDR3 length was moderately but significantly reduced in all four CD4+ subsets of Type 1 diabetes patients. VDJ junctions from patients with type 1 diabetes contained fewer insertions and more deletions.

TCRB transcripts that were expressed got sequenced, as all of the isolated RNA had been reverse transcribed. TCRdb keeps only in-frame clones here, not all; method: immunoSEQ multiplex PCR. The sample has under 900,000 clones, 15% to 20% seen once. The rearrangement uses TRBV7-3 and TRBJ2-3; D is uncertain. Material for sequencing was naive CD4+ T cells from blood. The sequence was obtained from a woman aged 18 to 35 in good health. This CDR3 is CASSRWVADTQYF. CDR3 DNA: TGTGCCAGCAGCCGATGGGTGGCAGATACGCAGTATTTT.